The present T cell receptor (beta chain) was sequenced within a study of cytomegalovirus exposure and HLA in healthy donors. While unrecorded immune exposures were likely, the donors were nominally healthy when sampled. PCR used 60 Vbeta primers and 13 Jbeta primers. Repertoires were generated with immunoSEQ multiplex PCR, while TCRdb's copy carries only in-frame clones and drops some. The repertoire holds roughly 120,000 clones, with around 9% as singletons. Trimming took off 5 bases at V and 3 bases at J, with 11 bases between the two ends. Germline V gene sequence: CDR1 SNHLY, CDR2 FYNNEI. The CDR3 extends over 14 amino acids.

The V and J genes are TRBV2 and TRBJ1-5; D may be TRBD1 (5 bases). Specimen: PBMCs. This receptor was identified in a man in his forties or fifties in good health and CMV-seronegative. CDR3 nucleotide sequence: TGTGCCAGCAGTCCCCAACAGGACAATCAGCCCCAGCATTTT. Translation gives CASSPQQDNQPQHF.